This T cell receptor beta chain was sequenced during a study of vaccination effects on CD4 cells after COVID-19. Study-level information: At 16 days and at one week before vaccination, samples were given by two convalescent patients.

Study-level findings and limits: Marked clonal contraction of both clone types appeared late after vaccination.

Here immunoSEQ multiplex PCR was the method, and the copy in TCRdb shows in-frame clones only, minus some. This table holds around 47,000 clones, around 66% found once. As for this clone: Its antigen is unknown.

Germline CDR1 reads SGHRS; CDR2 reads YFSETQ. The CDR3 has 14 amino acids. J was trimmed by 3 bases and V by 4 bases; bases with no gene match: 2. Before sequencing took place, the ViraFEST assay used viral peptide pools to expand antigen-specific CD4+ T cells. Investigators separated out CD4+ T cells once around 11 days of culture had passed. This individual tested PCR-positive for SARS-CoV-2 infection between March and December 2020. It was on days 3 and 7 that half the medium was replaced with IL-2 medium. The genes are TRBV5-1 and TRBJ2-7, with 12 bases lining up with TRBD2. This receptor was identified in a human donor who had a prior SARS-CoV-2 infection. The material was CD4+ T cells from PBMCs cultured with a peptide pool, obtained before COVID-19 vaccination. CDR3 nucleotides: TGCGCCAGCAGCCGGACTAGCGGGAACTACGAGCAGTACTTC. It codes for CASSRTSGNYEQYF.